This TCR beta chain was observed in a study of PD-L1 blockade in urothelial cancer. The wider study: Men with urothelial cancer arising in the bladder made up about 90% of the roughly 29 patients. When blood samples were assessed, the median T cell count was 141,255.

The germline CDR1 and CDR2 sequences are SGDLS and YYNGEE. Trimming stripped 2 bases from V and 2 bases from J, with 12 bases between. The length of the CDR3 is 15 residues. Synthetic TCR analog templates were added to each PCR reaction. Some clones are missing from TCRdb's copy, which holds only in-frame ones; the method was immunoSEQ multiplex PCR. The profile shows around 130,000 clones, about 81% of them singletons. This clone has a single count. Antigen: not known. Sample time point: pretreatment peripheral blood. Regarding the study as a whole: Durable-benefit patients had greater expansion of tumor-associated blood clones at 3 weeks.

This specimen was PBMCs, taken around atezolizumab (anti-PD-L1) treatment. The receptor comes from a man aged 50 or older with urothelial cancer. The chain combines TRBV9 with TRBJ2-3, with a possible D match to TRBD1 (6 bases). The CDR3 spells CASSVRQDPTDTQYF. Written as DNA, the CDR3 is TGTGCCAGCAGCGTCCGACAGGACCCCACAGATACGCAGTATTTT. The whole variable domain, filled in from reference TRBV9 and TRBJ2-3, reads DSGVTQTPKHLITATGQRVTLRCSPRSGDLSVYWYQQSLDQGLQFLIQYYNGEERAKGNILERFSAQQFPDLHSELNLSSLELGDSALYFCASSVRQDPTDTQYFGPGTRLTVL.